What follows are 15 T cell receptor beta chains derived from one specimen sequenced in a study of blood T cells in healthy people across ages. The authors ran a second PCR of 7 to 11 cycles using a sample-barcoded 5' primer and a J-beta primer mix. TCRdb passed the 5' RACE reads through MiXCR, listing each CDR3 protein once. The sample lists about 1,800,000 distinct CDR3 sequences; approximately 30% were seen once. The sequencing input was blood. Every receptor here comes from a woman aged 25 to 39 in good health.

This clonotype was picked up many times. The V gene is TRBV27, the J gene TRBJ2-1; the match to TRBD1 covers 9 bases. This CDR3 region has 14 residues. The junction had 3 bases not matched to a gene; V was cut back by 6 bases and J by 3 bases. CDR1 and CDR2 (germline): MNHEY, SMNVEV (reference sequence). The CDR3 DNA follows: TGTGCCAGCAGGACAGGGGGTAGCTACAATGAGCAGTTCTTC. Its protein is CASRTGGSYNEQFF.

The chain links TRBV7-6 to TRBJ2-1; 11 nucleotides match TRBD2. Germline CDR1 is SGHVS and CDR2 is FNYEAQ. Trimming cost V 5 bases and J 8 bases; bases outside gene matches: 8. The CDR3 totals 15 residues. The CDR3 loop reads CASSATSGSYDEQFF. DNA for the CDR3: TGTGCCAGCAGCGCCACTAGCGGGAGTTACGATGAGCAGTTCTTC.

This clonotype was found a few times. This sequence joins TRBV15 and TRBJ2-1; D is perhaps TRBD2 (5 bases). Trimming pared 0 bases from V and 7 bases from J, leaving 10 bases between. This CDR3 contains 14 residues. Germline lookup yields CDR1 LNHNV and CDR2 YYDKDF (reference sequence). The CDR3 sequence: CATSRDARGNEQFF. CDR3 nucleotide sequence: TGTGCCACCAGCAGAGATGCCCGAGGGAATGAGCAGTTCTTC. Variable domain in full (rest from reference TRBV15 and TRBJ2-1): DAMVIQNPRYQVTQFGKPVTLSCSQTLNHNVMYWYQQKSSQAPKLLFHYYDKDFNNEADTPDNFQSRRPNTSFCFLDIRSPGLGDTAMYLCATSRDARGNEQFFGPGTRLTVL.

The gene calls are TRBV9 and TRBJ2-3; D ambiguous. V was shortened by 2 bases and J by 3 bases, with 13 bases between the two germline ends. From germline, CDR1 is SGDLS and CDR2 YYNGEE. The CDR3 spans 15 residues. The CDR3 DNA is TGTGCCAGCAGCGTCCGCCTCCGTTCAACAGATACGCAGTATTTT. Protein sequence: CASSVRLRSTDTQYF.

Written as DNA, the CDR3 is TGTGCCAGCAGCTTAGAATTCGGTGTACAGGGGAATTCACCCCTCCACTTT. Protein product: CASSLEFGVQGNSPLHF. The V and J genes are TRBV11-2 and TRBJ1-6; 7 bases map to TRBD1. Germline V CDR1 and CDR2: SGHAT, FQNNGV. The length of the CDR3 is 17 residues. The V segment lost 0 bases and the J segment 7 bases; nucleotides outside the gene matches: 9.

The rearrangement uses TRBV12-3 or TRBV12-4 and TRBJ2-1; 7 bases are a match to TRBD2. The CDR3 has 14 amino acids. V lost 5 bases, J lost 5 bases, and 6 bases stayed unmatched. Here the CDR3 DNA reads TGTGCCAGCAGTCCAGGACTAGTGAACAATGAGCAGTTCTTC. Protein: CASSPGLVNNEQFF.

There are many counts of this clonotype. V gene TRBV7-9 combines with J gene TRBJ2-1; 8 nucleotides line up with TRBD2. Trimming took 6 bases from V and 7 from J; bases not matched to a gene: 11. This CDR3 is built from 15 residues. In germline, CDR1 is SEHNR, CDR2 FQNEAQ (reference sequence). The CDR3, as DNA: TGTGCCAGCAGGAACGGGCGGGGGGTCATGAATGAGCAGTTCTTC. It is translated as CASRNGRGVMNEQFF.

This clonotype came up many times. V gene TRBV2 combines with J gene TRBJ2-7, with D tentatively TRBD1 or TRBD2 (5 bases each). The CDR3 has 14 residues. Germline V gene lookup returns CDR1 SNHLY and CDR2 FYNNEI. Trimming took off 6 bases at V and 1 base at J, with 13 bases between the two ends. CDR3 sequence (DNA): TGTGCCAGCAGGGATAGAGGGGTTTCCTACGAGCAGTACTTC. It specifies CASRDRGVSYEQYF.

This clonotype has more than one count but fewer than ten. The rearrangement links TRBV5-1 to TRBJ2-1; TRBD2 is a possible D gene (6 bases). The CDR3 has 15 amino acids. CDR1 and CDR2 from the germline V gene are SGHRS and YFSETQ. V lost 0 bases to trimming and J lost 4 bases, with 11 bases between them. The CDR3 nucleotides read TGCGCCAGCAGCTTGGGTCGGCTAGCGTACAATGAGCAGTTCTTC. Translating gives CASSLGRLAYNEQFF.

The chain uses TRBV7-2 and TRBJ2-2; TRBD1 is a possible D gene (6 bases). Germline lookup yields CDR1 SGHTA and CDR2 FQGNSA. Trimming stripped 0 bases from V and 3 bases from J, with 29 bases between. This CDR3 comprises 22 residues. The DNA for the CDR3 is TGTGCCAGCAGCTTAGCCCTTTTCATCGAACAGGGCCCCCGGCGGGACACCGGGGAGCTGTTTTTT. It yields the protein CASSLALFIEQGPRRDTGELFF.

The chain carries TRBV12-3 or TRBV12-4 and TRBJ1-5; 10 bases are a match to TRBD1. V was pared by 6 bases and J by 1 base, with 6 bases of the junction left unmatched. The CDR3 extends over 16 amino acids. The CDR3 is CASSWGQGLSNQPQHF. CDR3 in DNA: TGTGCCAGCAGCTGGGGACAGGGGTTGAGCAATCAGCCCCAGCATTTT.

In this sample, this clonotype turned up a few times. The chain is built from TRBV7-2 and TRBJ2-3; 8 positions match TRBD2. The CDR3 is 16 amino acids. The V and J ends lost 6 bases and 3 bases, in that order; junction bases with no gene match: 11. Per the germline V gene, CDR1 is SGHTA and CDR2 is FQGNSA. The CDR3 region is CASRRTSGSRTDTQYF. CDR3 sequence (DNA): TGTGCCAGCAGACGAACCAGCGGGAGTCGGACAGATACGCAGTATTTT. Full variable domain (missing parts from reference TRBV7-2 and TRBJ2-3): GAGVSQSPSNKVTEKGKDVELRCDPISGHTALYWYRQSLGQGLEFLIYFQGNSAPDKSGLPSDRFSAERTGGSVSTLTIQRTQQEDSAVYLCASRRTSGSRTDTQYFGPGTRLTVL.

The CDR3 reads CSAMPAVAGSYNEQFF. The CDR3, as DNA: TGCAGTGCTATGCCGGCGGTGGCGGGGAGCTACAATGAGCAGTTCTTC. This chain connects TRBV20-1 to TRBJ2-1, with D possibly matching TRBD2 (6 bases). Germline CDR1 DFQATT, CDR2 SNEGSKA (reference sequence). CDR3 size: 16 residues. Trimming stripped 4 bases from V and 3 bases from J, with 19 bases between.

This clonotype appeared many times. The chain couples TRBV7-9 to TRBJ1-5; no definite D call. Trimming removed 2 bases from V and 7 bases from J, with 9 bases in between. The CDR3 is 13 residues long. Germline V gene sequence: CDR1 SEHNR, CDR2 FQNEAQ (reference sequence). CDR3 region: CASSLSSGQPQHF. The CDR3 DNA is TGTGCCAGCAGCTTATCCTCGGGACAGCCCCAGCATTTT.

This clonotype was seen repeatedly, ten times or more. For the CDR3, the DNA is TGTGCCAGCAGCCCCCGCTCAGCGGGGGGCCAGGGAACGCAGTATTTT. This gives the protein CASSPRSAGGQGTQYF. This sequence joins TRBV9 and TRBJ2-3; 9 nucleotides line up with TRBD2. In germline, CDR1 is SGDLS, CDR2 YYNGEE. The CDR3 is 16 amino acids. The V and J ends lost 4 bases and 9 bases, in that order; junction bases with no gene match: 15.